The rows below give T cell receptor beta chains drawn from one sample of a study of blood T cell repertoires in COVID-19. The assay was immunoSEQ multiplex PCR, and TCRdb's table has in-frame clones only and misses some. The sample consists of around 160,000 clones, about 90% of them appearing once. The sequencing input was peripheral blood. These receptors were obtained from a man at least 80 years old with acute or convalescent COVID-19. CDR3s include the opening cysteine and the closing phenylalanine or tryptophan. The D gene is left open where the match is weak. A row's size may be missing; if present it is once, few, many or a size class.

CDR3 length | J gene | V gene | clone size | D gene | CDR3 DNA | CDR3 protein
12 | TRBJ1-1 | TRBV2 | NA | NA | TGTGCCAGCAGTACAGGGAACACTGAAGCTTTCTTT | CASSTGNTEAFF
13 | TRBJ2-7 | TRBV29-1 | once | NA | TGCAGCGTTGCGCGGCGAACGGCCTACGAGCAGTACTTC | CSVARRTAYEQYF
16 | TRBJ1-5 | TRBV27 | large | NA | TGTGCCAGCAGACCGCACAGGGACAATAGCAATCAGCCCCAGCATTTT | CASRPHRDNSNQPQHF
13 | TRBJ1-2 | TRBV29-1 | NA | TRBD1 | TGCAGCGTCGAACAGGGGGCGAGCTATGGCTACACCTTC | CSVEQGASYGYTF
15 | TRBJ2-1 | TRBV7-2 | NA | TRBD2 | TGTGCCAGCAGCCCAAGCGGGGGGGGCTACAATGAGCAGTTCTTC | CASSPSGGGYNEQFF
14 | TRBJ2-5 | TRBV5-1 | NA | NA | TGCGCCAGCAGCTTGGGCAGGATCGGAGAGACCCAGTACTTC | CASSLGRIGETQYF
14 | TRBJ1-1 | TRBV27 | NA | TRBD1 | TGTGCCAGCAGTTTAGTGTTGGGACAGGGCGGAGCTTTCTTT | CASSLVLGQGGAFF
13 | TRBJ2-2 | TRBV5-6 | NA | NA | TGTGCCAGCAGCCTGGACAGACACGGGGAGCTGTTTTTT | CASSLDRHGELFF
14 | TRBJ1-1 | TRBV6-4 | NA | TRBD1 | TGTGCCAGCAGAGTTCGACAGGGGAGGACTGAAGCTTTCTTT | CASRVRQGRTEAFF
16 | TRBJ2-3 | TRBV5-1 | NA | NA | TGCGCCAGCAGCTTGACAGTTCGGGGTAAGACAGATACGCAGTATTTT | CASSLTVRGKTDTQYF
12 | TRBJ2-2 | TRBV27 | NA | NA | TGTGCCAGCAGTCTGAACACCGGGGAGCTGTTTTTT | CASSLNTGELFF
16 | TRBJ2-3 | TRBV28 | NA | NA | TGTGCCAGCCCCCCCTCCGACTGGGTTGGTACAGATACGCAGTATTTT | CASPPSDWVGTDTQYF
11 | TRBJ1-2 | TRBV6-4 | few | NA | TGTGCTGCGGGGGATGGGTATGGCTACACCTTC | CAAGDGYGYTF
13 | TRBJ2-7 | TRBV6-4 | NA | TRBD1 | TGTGCCAGCATCCCGGACAGGGACCACGAGCAGTACTTC | CASIPDRDHEQYF
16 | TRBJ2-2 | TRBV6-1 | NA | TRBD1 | TGTGCCAGCAGTGGACGGGGGACAGGGAACACCGGGGAGCTGTTTTTT | CASSGRGTGNTGELFF
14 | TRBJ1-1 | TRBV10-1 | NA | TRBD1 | TGCGCCAGCAGTTACGGGACAGCGAACACTGAAGCTTTCTTT | CASSYGTANTEAFF
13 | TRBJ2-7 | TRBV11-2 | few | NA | TGTGCCAGCAGCTCCGACAGTGTCGGCGAGCAGTACTTC | CASSSDSVGEQYF
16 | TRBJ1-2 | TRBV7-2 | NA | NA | TGTGCCAGCAGCTTAGTAGGGGCAGGAGCTAACTATGGCTACACCTTC | CASSLVGAGANYGYTF
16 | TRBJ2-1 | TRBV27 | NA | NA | TGTGCCAGCAGTTTGGAGGAGCGGAGCTCCTACAATGAGCAGTTCTTC | CASSLEERSSYNEQFF
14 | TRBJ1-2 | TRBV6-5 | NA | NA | TGTGCCAGCAGTTCGCGACAGTCTAACTATGGCTACACCTTC | CASSSRQSNYGYTF
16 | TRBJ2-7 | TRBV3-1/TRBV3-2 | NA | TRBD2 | TGTGCCAGCAGCCAAGATCTTCCAAGCGGGGGGTACGAGCAGTACTTC | CASSQDLPSGGYEQYF
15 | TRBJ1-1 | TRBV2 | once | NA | TGTGCCAGCCGAAGCCTGGGGGGGGAGTACACTGAAGCTTTCTTT | CASRSLGGEYTEAFF
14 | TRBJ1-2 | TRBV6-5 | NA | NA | TGTGCCAGCAGTAACCCTGGACAGAGCTCGGGCTACACCTTC | CASSNPGQSSGYTF
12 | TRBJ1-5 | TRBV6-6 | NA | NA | TGTGCCAGCGGGGGGAGAGATCAGCCCCAGCATTTT | CASGGRDQPQHF
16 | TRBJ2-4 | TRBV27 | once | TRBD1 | TGTGCCAGCAGTTTTTTGACAGGGGGCGCCAAAAACATTCAGTACTTC | CASSFLTGGAKNIQYF
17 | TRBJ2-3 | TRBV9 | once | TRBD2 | TGTGCCAGCAGCGTTGGGACTAGCGGGGTATTCACAGATACGCAGTATTTT | CASSVGTSGVFTDTQYF
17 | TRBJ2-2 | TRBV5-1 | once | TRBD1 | TGCGCCAGCAGCTTGGAAGTCAGGGGGCTTGGCACCGGGGAGCTGTTTTTT | CASSLEVRGLGTGELFF
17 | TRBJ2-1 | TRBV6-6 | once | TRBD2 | TGTGCCAGCAGTCAACGCGGCGGGGGTGTCTCCTACAATGAGCAGTTCTTC | CASSQRGGGVSYNEQFF
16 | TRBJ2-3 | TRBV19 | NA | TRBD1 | TGTGCCAGTAGTAGACTAGGACAGGGGTGGACAGATACGCAGTATTTT | CASSRLGQGWTDTQYF
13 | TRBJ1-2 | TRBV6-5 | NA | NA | TGTGCCAGCCAGGGGCACGTAGGGTGGGGCTACACCTTC | CASQGHVGWGYTF
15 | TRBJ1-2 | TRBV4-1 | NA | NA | TGCGCCAGCAGCCAAGCACCTACAGCTAACTATGGCTACACCTTC | CASSQAPTANYGYTF
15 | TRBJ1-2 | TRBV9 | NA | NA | TGTGCCAGCAGCGTGCGTCCTGAGGGAAACTATGGCTACACCTTC | CASSVRPEGNYGYTF
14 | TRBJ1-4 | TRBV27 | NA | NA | TGTGCCAGCAGCGACACGGTGCCTGGAGAAAAACTGTTTTTT | CASSDTVPGEKLFF
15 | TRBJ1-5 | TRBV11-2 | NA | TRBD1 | TGTGCCAGCAGCTTAGCGACAGGGGATAATCAGCCCCAGCATTTT | CASSLATGDNQPQHF
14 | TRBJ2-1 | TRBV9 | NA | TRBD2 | TGTGCCAGCACCCGGGGGGGGCCTTACAATGAGCAGTTCTTC | CASTRGGPYNEQFF
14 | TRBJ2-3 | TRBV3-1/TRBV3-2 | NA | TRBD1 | TGTGCCAGCAGCAACGCAGGGGGCGCGGATACGCAGTATTTT | CASSNAGGADTQYF
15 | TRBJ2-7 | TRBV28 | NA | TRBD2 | TGTGCCAGCAGTGCCCAACTAGCGGGAGGCTACGAGCAGTACTTC | CASSAQLAGGYEQYF
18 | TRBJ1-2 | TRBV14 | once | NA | TGTGCCAGCAGCCAAGATTCGGGGGGAATACCATCTAACTATGGCTACACCTTC | CASSQDSGGIPSNYGYTF
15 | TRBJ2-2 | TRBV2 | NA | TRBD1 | TGTGCCAGCAATTACGGGACAGGGGTTGCCGGGGAGCTGTTTTTT | CASNYGTGVAGELFF